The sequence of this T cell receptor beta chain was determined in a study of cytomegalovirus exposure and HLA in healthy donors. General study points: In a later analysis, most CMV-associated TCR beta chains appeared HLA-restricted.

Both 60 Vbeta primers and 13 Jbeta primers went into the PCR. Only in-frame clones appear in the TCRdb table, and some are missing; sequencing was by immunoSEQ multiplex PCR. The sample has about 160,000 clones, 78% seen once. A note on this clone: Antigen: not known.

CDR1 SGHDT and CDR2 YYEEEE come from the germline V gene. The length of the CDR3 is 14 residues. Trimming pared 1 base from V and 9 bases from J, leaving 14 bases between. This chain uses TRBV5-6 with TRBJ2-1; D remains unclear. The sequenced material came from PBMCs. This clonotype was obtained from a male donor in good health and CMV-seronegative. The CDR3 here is CASSLLTFEIEQFF. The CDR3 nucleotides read TGTGCCAGCAGCTTGCTCACGTTTGAGATTGAGCAGTTCTTC.